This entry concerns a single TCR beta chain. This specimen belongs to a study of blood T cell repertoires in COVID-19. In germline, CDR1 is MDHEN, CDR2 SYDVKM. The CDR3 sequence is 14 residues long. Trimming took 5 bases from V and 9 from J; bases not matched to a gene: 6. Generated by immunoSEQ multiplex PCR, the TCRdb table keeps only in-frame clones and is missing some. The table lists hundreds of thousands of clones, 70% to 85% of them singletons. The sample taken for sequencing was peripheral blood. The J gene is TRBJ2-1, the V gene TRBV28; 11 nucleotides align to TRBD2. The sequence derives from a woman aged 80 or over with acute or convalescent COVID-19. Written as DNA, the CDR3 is TGTGCCAGCAGTCTAGCGGGAGGTCTGCTTGAGCAGTTCTTC. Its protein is CASSLAGGLLEQFF.